These 14 T cell receptor beta chains were sequenced from one sample in a study of CD8+CD57+ T cells in acquired aplastic anemia. Genomic DNA constituted the template upon which TCR beta VDJ and CDR3 profiling was performed. One entry per CDR3 protein, called by TCRdb with MiXCR from the reads. The sample consists of 400,000 to 450,000 distinct CDR3 sequences, roughly 68% of them appearing once. Sample: sorted CD4+, CD8+, or CD8+CD57+ T cells (not recorded which) from PBMCs. The receptors stem from a human donor in good health, serving as a control.

This clonotype was found many times. The chain is built from TRBV5-1 and TRBJ2-7, with 10 bases aligning to TRBD1. J was trimmed by 0 bases and V by 4 bases; bases with no gene match: 7. This CDR3 region has 16 residues. Germline values: CDR1 SGHRS, CDR2 YFSETQ. As DNA, the CDR3 is TGCGCCAGCAGCAAGACAGGGGGCGCTAGCTCCTACGAGCAGTACTTC. Translation: CASSKTGGASSYEQYF.

The chain recombines TRBV6-2 or TRBV6-3 with TRBJ1-4; D gene uncertain. The CDR3 consists of 14 residues. CDR1 is MNHEY and CDR2 is SVGEGT in the germline V gene. Trimming left V 2 bases short and J 5 bases short, with 9 bases between. CDR3 nucleotides: TGTGCCAGCAGTTACGTTCGGGGAAATGAAAAACTGTTTTTT. Protein product: CASSYVRGNEKLFF.

This chain links TRBV12-3 or TRBV12-4 with TRBJ1-2; 7 bases match TRBD1. Trimming cost V 5 bases and J 2 bases; bases outside gene matches: 5. This CDR3 region has 14 residues. CDR3 sequence (DNA): TGTGCCAGCAGTCGGCAACAGGGGAACTATGGCTACACCTTC. It codes for CASSRQQGNYGYTF.

CDR3 sequence: CATSDSVETQYF. DNA for the CDR3: TGTGCCACCAGTGATAGTGTGGAGACCCAGTACTTC. This rearrangement joins TRBV24-1 to TRBJ2-5, with unresolved D. The CDR3 length is 12 residues. The germline V gene has CDR1 KGHDR and CDR2 SFDVKD. Trimming cost V 3 bases and J 5 bases, with 6 bases left between them.

J is TRBJ1-4 and V is TRBV19; maybe TRBD1 (6 bases). CDR1 LNHDA and CDR2 SQIVND come from the germline V gene (reference sequence). The CDR3 has 14 residues. Trimming took off 9 bases at V and 2 bases at J, with 13 bases between the two ends. The CDR3 loop reads CASGGGNTNEKLFF. The CDR3 nucleotides read TGTGCCAGCGGAGGGGGGAATACTAATGAAAAACTGTTTTTT.

The V call is TRBV14, the J call TRBJ1-2, with D possibly TRBD1 on 6 matching bases. The length of the CDR3 is 17 residues. Trimming removed 3 bases at V and 2 bases at J, with 19 bases between. The germline gives CDR1 SGHDN, CDR2 FVKESK. The CDR3 region is CASSHGRTGLQNYGYTF. CDR3 DNA sequence: TGTGCCAGCAGCCACGGAAGAACAGGGTTGCAGAACTATGGCTACACCTTC.

About this clonotype itself: The final CDR3 position lacks the conserved phenylalanine or tryptophan, pointing to a likely read error. Because the CDR3's place on the DNA is in doubt, the DNA is left out and the CDR3 is given as listed by TCRdb. This sequence joins TRBV19 and TRBJ2-6. The CDR3 has 9 amino acids, counting both end residues. In germline, CDR1 is LNHDA, CDR2 SQIVND (reference sequence). CDR3 sequence: CASSIVGTS.

This clonotype has a count of ten or more. The chain employs TRBV10-1 and TRBJ2-5; maybe TRBD2 (5 bases). The CDR3 covers 16 residues. Per germline, CDR1 WNHNN and CDR2 SYGVQD (reference sequence). V was trimmed by 0 bases and J by 2 bases, leaving 13 bases between them. The CDR3 DNA sequence: TGCGCCAGCAGTGAGTCGAGGGCAGGAGCACAAGAGACCCAGTACTTC. Protein sequence: CASSESRAGAQETQYF.

V and J are TRBV5-1 and TRBJ2-7; 8 nucleotides match TRBD1. The CDR3 totals 13 residues. CDR1 is SGHRS, CDR2 YFSETQ, per germline. J was trimmed by 8 bases and V by 6 bases; bases with no gene match: 10. The CDR3 spells CASKSTGDEQQYF. In DNA, the CDR3 is TGCGCCAGCAAATCGACAGGGGACGAGCAGCAGTACTTC.

There are many counts of this clonotype. The V gene is TRBV10-3, the J gene TRBJ2-3, with D uncertain. The germline V and J ends were trimmed by 3 bases and 2 bases, with 9 bases remaining between them. Germline CDR1 is ENHRY and CDR2 is SYGVKD. CDR3 length: 14 amino acids. The CDR3 spells CAISDDTITDTQYF. The DNA of the CDR3 is TGTGCCATCAGTGACGACACTATCACAGATACGCAGTATTTT.

This clonotype was seen repeatedly, ten times or more. V usage is TRBV12-5 and J usage is TRBJ2-3; D not certain. Germline CDR1 is LGHNT and CDR2 is FRNRAP. The CDR3 runs to 14 residues. Between the trimmed V and J ends, which lost 1 base and 0 bases, there was a span of 5 bases. This chain's CDR3 is CASGLGVSTDTQYF. The CDR3 bases are TGTGCTAGTGGTTTGGGAGTCAGCACAGATACGCAGTATTTT.

The genes are TRBV5-1 and TRBJ1-2; 9 bases line up with TRBD1. Germline loops: CDR1 SGHRS, CDR2 YFSETQ. The V gene end was trimmed by 4 bases and the J gene end by 7 bases; junction bases not matched to a gene: 8. This CDR3 region has 14 residues. CDR3 loop: CASSVGQGPSGYTF. The CDR3 region has the DNA TGCGCCAGCAGCGTCGGACAGGGGCCCTCTGGCTACACCTTC.

This clonotype was detected many times. This chain's CDR3 is CASSSASGGYQETQYF. The DNA for the CDR3 is TGTGCCAGCAGCTCCGCTAGCGGGGGGTACCAAGAGACCCAGTACTTC. The rearrangement joins TRBV5-8 to TRBJ2-5; TRBD2 matches at 11 bases. Looked up from germline, CDR1 is SGHTS and CDR2 is YDEGEE. Trimming cost V 3 bases and J 0 bases; bases outside gene matches: 4. This CDR3 comprises 16 residues.

Many counts were recorded for this clonotype. The J gene is TRBJ1-2, the V gene TRBV6-6; 10 bases are shared with TRBD1. V lost 0 bases and J lost 1; bases outside the gene matches: 8. Germline V gene data show CDR1 as MNHNY and CDR2 as SVGAGI (reference sequence). There are 18 residues in the CDR3. CDR3 in amino acids: CASSYSNPTGGHNYGYTF. CDR3 nucleotide sequence: TGTGCCAGCAGTTACTCGAATCCGACAGGGGGCCATAACTATGGCTACACCTTC.